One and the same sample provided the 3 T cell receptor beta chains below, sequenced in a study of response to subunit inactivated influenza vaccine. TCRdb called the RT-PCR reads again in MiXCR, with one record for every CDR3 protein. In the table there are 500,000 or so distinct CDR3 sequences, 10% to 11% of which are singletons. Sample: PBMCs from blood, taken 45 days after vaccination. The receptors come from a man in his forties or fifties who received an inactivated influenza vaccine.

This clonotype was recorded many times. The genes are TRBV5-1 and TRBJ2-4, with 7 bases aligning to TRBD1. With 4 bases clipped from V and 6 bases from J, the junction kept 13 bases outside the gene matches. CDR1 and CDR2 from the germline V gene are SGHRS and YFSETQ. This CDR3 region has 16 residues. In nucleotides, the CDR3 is TGCGCCAGCAGCCAAAGAGAACAGGGGTTTGGAAACATTCAGTACTTC. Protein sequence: CASSQREQGFGNIQYF.

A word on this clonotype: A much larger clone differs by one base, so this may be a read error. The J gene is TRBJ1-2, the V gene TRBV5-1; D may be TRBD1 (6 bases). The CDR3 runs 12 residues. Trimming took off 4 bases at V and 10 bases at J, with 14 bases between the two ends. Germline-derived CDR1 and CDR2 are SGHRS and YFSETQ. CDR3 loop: CASSRMTGSYTF. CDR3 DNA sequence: TGCGCCAGCAGCCGTATGACAGGATCCTACACCTTC.

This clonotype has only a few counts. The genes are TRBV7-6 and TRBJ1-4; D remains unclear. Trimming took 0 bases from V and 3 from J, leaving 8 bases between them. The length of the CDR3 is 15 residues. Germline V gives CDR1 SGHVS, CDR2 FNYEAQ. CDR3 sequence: CASSLASGPNEKLFF. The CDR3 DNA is TGTGCCAGCAGCTTAGCGTCCGGCCCTAATGAAAAACTGTTTTTT.